These 10 T cell receptor beta chains came from one sample sequenced in a study of blood T cell repertoires in COVID-19. The assay was immunoSEQ multiplex PCR, and TCRdb's table has in-frame clones only and misses some. The sample comprises 100,000 to 150,000 clones, 70% to 90% of which are singletons, and 3.8% rests with the top ten. The source material was peripheral blood. The origin of the receptors is a woman aged 45-60 years with acute or convalescent COVID-19.

This clone appeared a few times. This chain links TRBV11-1 with TRBJ2-5, with TRBD2 identical over 11 bases. Unmatched junction bases numbered 6, after V lost 8 bases and J lost 4 bases. The CDR3 is made up of 14 amino acids. From germline, CDR1 is SGHAT and CDR2 FQDESV (reference sequence). In nucleotides, the CDR3 is TGTGCCAGCCGACACGGACTAGCGGGAGAGACCCAGTACTTC. Its protein is CASRHGLAGETQYF.

This rearrangement joins TRBV28 to TRBJ1-1; perhaps TRBD1 as D (5 bases). The CDR3 has 16 amino acids. Trimming cost V 7 bases and J 2 bases, with 20 bases left between them. Germline CDR1 and CDR2: MDHEN and SYDVKM. The CDR3 DNA reads TGTGCCAGCAATCAGGGCCGGGTAGATAAAAACACTGAAGCTTTCTTT. Protein product: CASNQGRVDKNTEAFF.

This clone was seen just once. The V and J genes are TRBV7-9 and TRBJ1-3, with D unresolved. CDR1 is SEHNR and CDR2 is FQNEAQ in the germline V gene (reference sequence). V gave up 5 bases and J gave up 0 bases, with 11 bases separating them. There are 15 residues in the CDR3. The CDR3 bases are TGTGCCAGCAGCACCGACACCAACTCTGGAAACACCATATATTTT. It encodes CASSTDTNSGNTIYF.

The chain is built from TRBV6-4 and TRBJ1-6; D not certain. The germline V gene has CDR1 MRHNA and CDR2 SNTAGT. The CDR3 extends over 15 amino acids. Trimming took off 6 bases at V and 3 bases at J, with 12 bases between the two ends. The DNA of the CDR3 is TGTGCCAGCAGGAGCTCCGATTTCTATAATTCACCCCTCCACTTT. Protein: CASRSSDFYNSPLHF.

This chain uses TRBV6-4 with TRBJ2-6, with D tentatively TRBD1 (6 bases). CDR1 and CDR2 (germline): MRHNA, SNTAGT. V was pared by 10 bases and J by 0 bases, with 28 bases between. This CDR3 is built from 20 residues. The CDR3 DNA reads TGTGCCATCCGGGTGGTAGGACAGAGATCAGAACGCTCTGGGGCCAACGTCCTGACTTTC. Protein product: CAIRVVGQRSERSGANVLTF.

V usage is TRBV4-2 and J usage is TRBJ1-5; D not certain. The CDR3 has 17 residues. From germline, CDR1 is LGHNA and CDR2 YNFKEQ. The V end was cut by 0 bases, the J end by 2 bases, with 14 bases between. Here the CDR3 reads CASSQEVNSGGNQPQHF. CDR3 nucleotides: TGTGCCAGCAGCCAAGAGGTAAACAGCGGGGGCAATCAGCCCCAGCATTTT.

The V gene is TRBV29-1, the J gene TRBJ1-2, with D hard to call. Trimming pared 4 bases from V and 7 bases from J, leaving 16 bases between. CDR3 length: 13 amino acids. CDR1 is SQVTM and CDR2 is ANQGSEA in the germline V gene. This CDR3 is CSVVGPASGGYTF. DNA for the CDR3: TGCAGCGTTGTGGGTCCCGCCTCGGGTGGCTACACCTTC.

The genes are TRBV5-1 and TRBJ2-1, with 9 positions matching TRBD2. V dropped 2 bases and J dropped 2; count of bases not matched to a gene: 5. Germline V gives CDR1 SGHRS, CDR2 YFSETQ. The CDR3 loop spans 16 amino acids. The DNA for the CDR3 is TGCGCCAGCAGCTTCAATAGCGGGGGAACCTACAATGAGCAGTTCTTC. This encodes CASSFNSGGTYNEQFF.

This chain uses TRBV5-1 with TRBJ2-6; D remains ambiguous. This CDR3 has 14 residues. V lost 4 bases, J lost 4 bases, and 9 bases lay in between. The V gene's germline CDR1 is SGHRS and CDR2 YFSETQ. This CDR3 reads CASSPVSGANVLTF. CDR3 bases: TGCGCCAGCAGCCCGGTATCCGGGGCCAACGTCCTGACTTTC.

J is TRBJ1-2 and V is TRBV5-1; D perhaps matches TRBD1 (5 bases). This CDR3 has 18 amino acids. Trimming took 4 bases from V and 5 from J, leaving 27 bases between them. Germline CDR1 reads SGHRS; CDR2 reads YFSETQ. CDR3 DNA: TGCGCCAGCAGCGTCTTTTGGGACCCAGTCGGACGGGAGTATGGCTACACCTTC. Protein sequence: CASSVFWDPVGREYGYTF. Supplemented by reference TRBV5-1 and TRBJ1-2, the full variable domain reads KAGVTQTPRYLIKTRGQQVTLSCSPISGHRSVSWYQQTPGQGLQFLFEYFSETQRNKGNFPGRFSGRQFSNSRSEMNVSTLELGDSALYLCASSVFWDPVGREYGYTFGSGTRLTVV.